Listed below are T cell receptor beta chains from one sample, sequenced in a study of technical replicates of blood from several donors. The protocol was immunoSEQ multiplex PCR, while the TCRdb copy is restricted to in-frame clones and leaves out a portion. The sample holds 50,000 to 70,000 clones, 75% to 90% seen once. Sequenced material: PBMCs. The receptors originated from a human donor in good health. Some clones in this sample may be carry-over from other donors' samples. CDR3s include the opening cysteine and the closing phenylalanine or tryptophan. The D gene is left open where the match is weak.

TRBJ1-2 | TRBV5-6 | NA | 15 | CASTRRLDGVDGYTF
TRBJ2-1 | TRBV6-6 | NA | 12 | CASSSIGTSQFF
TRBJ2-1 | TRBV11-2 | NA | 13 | CASGRGSYNEQFF
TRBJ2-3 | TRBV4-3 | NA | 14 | CASSPSFGTDTQYF
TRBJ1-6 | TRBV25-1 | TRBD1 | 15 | CASSASQGYNSPLHF
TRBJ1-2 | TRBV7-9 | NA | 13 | CASSVGQNYGYTF
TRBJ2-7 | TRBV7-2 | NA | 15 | CASSLAEAGTYEQYF
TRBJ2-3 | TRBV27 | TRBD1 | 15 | CASSLGQGARDTQYF
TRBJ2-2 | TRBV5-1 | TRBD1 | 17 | CASSGTQGGVGTGELFF
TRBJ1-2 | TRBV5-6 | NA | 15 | CASSSPVGRHYGYTF
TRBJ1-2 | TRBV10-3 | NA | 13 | CAISESWGQGYTF
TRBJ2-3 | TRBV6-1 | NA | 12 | CASSLGAVTQYF
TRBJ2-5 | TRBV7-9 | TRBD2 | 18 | CASSPFGFRTSGKETQYF
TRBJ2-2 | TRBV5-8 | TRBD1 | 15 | CASTPRDRGTGELFF
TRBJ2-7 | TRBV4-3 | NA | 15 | CASSQDRNLPYEQYF
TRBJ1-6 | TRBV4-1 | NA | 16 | CASGRSSRSYNSPLHF
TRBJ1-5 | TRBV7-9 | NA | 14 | CASSLEGRNQPQHF
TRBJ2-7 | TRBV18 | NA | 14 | CASSPGDSGGEQYF
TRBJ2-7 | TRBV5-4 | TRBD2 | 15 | CASSWGASGEEEQYF
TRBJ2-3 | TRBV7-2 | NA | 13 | CASSKRQSDTQYF
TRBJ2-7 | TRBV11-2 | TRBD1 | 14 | CASSFRDSSYEQYF
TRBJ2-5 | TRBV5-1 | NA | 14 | CASRHDRYQETQYF
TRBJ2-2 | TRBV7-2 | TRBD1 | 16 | CASSLRGDRGHGELFF
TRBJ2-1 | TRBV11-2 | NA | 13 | CASSLGQNNEQFF
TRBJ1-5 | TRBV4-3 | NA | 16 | CASSQEPRGSNQPQHF
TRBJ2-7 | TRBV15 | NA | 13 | CATSRPGGSEQYF
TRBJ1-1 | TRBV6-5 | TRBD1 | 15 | CASSQPGQGAGEAFF
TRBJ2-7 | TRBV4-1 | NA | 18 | CASSQDNIATQRLYEQYF
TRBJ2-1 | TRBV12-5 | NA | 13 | CASGSIRGGEQFF
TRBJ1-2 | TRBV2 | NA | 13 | CASRAGSNYGYTF
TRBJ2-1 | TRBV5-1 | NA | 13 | CASSGQGGTFLFF
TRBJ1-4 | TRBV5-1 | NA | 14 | CASSLLATNEKLFF
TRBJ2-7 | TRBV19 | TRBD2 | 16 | CATSSRKRGPSYEQYF
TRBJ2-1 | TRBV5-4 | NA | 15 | CASSLARGSYNEQFF
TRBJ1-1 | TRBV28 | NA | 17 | CASSFVGTGTTNTEAFF
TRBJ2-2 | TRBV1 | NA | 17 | CTSTPGLAGDPTGELFF
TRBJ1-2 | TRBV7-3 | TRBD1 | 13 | CASSLSQGAGYTF
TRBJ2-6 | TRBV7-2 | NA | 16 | CASSPQVNSGANVLTF
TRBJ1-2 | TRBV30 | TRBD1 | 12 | CAWMRRGLGYTF
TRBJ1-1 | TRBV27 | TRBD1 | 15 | CASSIWTGVNTEAFF
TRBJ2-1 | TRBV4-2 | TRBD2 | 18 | CASSREAGAQQTYNEQFF
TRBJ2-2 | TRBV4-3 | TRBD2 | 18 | CASSRKALAGGPTGELFF
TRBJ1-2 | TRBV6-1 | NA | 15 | CASSDRQLWGYGYTF
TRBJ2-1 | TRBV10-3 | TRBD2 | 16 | CAIRTGTGGTYNEQFF
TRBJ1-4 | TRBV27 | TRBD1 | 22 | CASSLFYMRRQGESATNEKLFF
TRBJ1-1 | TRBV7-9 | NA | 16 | CASSLVGLRVDTEAFF
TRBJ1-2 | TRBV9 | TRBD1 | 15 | CASSDPGQGARGYTF
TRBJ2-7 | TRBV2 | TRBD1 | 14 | CASSGQGGTYEQYF
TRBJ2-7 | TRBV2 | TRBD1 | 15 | CASRGTGTGHYEQYF
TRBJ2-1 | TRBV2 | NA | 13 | CASKENSNNEQFF
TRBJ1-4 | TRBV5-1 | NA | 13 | CASSFTEASKLFF
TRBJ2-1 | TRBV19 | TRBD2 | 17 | CASSLTGLAGGPHEQFF
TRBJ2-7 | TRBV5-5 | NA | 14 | CASSFGARFYEQYF
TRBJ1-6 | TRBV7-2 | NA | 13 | CASSLQGGSPLHF
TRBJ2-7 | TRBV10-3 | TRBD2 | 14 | CAIILAGTAYEQYF
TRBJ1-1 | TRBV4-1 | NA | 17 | CASSARRLTDPNTEAFF
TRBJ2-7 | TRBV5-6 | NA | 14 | CASSLGLVGYEQYF
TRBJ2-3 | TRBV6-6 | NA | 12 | CASRLDSRPQYF
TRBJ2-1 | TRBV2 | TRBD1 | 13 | CARTGTGHNEQFF